One and the same sample provided the 12 T cell receptor beta chains below, sequenced in a study of graft-versus-host responses after intestinal transplantation. About 200,000 CFSE-labeled responder cells were plated with about 200,000 irradiated, violet-dye-labeled stimulator cells. Data came from immunoSEQ multiplex PCR; TCRdb stores just in-frame clones and leaves some out. The sample carries some 14,000 clones, 35% to 40% recorded once. Sample: alloreactive CD8+ T cells from a mixed lymphocyte reaction culture, taken before intestinal transplant. Regarding subset: CFSE-low proliferating T cells sorted from approximately six-day pre-transplant mixed lymphocyte reaction (GvH or HvG direction). Receptor source: a human patient who received an intestinal transplant.

This clone was seen a handful of times. V and J are TRBV6-6 and TRBJ1-4; no definite D call. V was clipped by 10 bases and J by 0 bases, with 15 bases between them. This CDR3 is built from 15 residues. Germline V CDR1 and CDR2: MNHNY, SVGAGI (reference sequence). The CDR3 reads CATLTWSATNEKLFF. The CDR3 nucleotides read TGTGCCACTCTCACGTGGAGCGCAACTAATGAAAAACTGTTTTTT.

A note on this clone: The sample holds other DNA sequences that translate to the same CDR3. The rearrangement uses TRBV6-1 and TRBJ2-7; 7 bases line up with TRBD1. The CDR3 length is 13 residues. Germline CDR1 and CDR2: MNHNS and SASEGT. After removal of 7 bases from V and 2 bases from J, the junction contained 5 bases not matched to a gene. The CDR3 sequence: CASNHRGPYEQYF. CDR3 coding DNA: TGTGCCAGCAACCACAGGGGCCCCTACGAGCAGTACTTC.

V gene TRBV28 combines with J gene TRBJ2-7; 8 bases fit TRBD2. The CDR3 length is 18 residues. J gave up 0 bases and V 5 bases, and 15 bases lay outside the gene matches. Germline assignment: CDR1 MDHEN and CDR2 SYDVKM. CDR3 in DNA: TGTGCCAGCAGTGACCCCGGGGGGGAAGGCCAGAGCTCCTACGAGCAGTACTTC. Translation gives CASSDPGGEGQSSYEQYF.

The V and J genes are TRBV2 and TRBJ2-7, with no clear D. The length of the CDR3 is 12 residues. Germline V CDR1 and CDR2: SNHLY, FYNNEI. Trimming left V 10 bases short and J 1 base short, with 11 bases between. The CDR3 sequence is CANLVSSYEQYF. CDR3 DNA: TGTGCCAATCTAGTGAGTTCCTACGAGCAGTACTTC.

The chain employs TRBV5-1 and TRBJ1-1; 10 nucleotides match TRBD1. The CDR3 runs to 14 residues. Germline V CDR1 and CDR2: SGHRS, YFSETQ. Trimming cost V 3 bases and J 3 bases; bases outside gene matches: 2. Here the CDR3 reads CASSSGTGDTEAFF. The CDR3 coding sequence is TGCGCCAGCAGCTCGGGGACAGGGGACACTGAAGCTTTCTTT.

This clone occurred a few times. The rearrangement links TRBV11-2 to TRBJ2-2; 8 bases match TRBD1. Trimming removed 1 base from V and 5 bases from J; junction bases left unmatched: 3. This CDR3 contains 15 residues. Germline V gene data show CDR1 as SGHAT and CDR2 as FQNNGV. CDR3 loop: CASSLAQGVTGELFF. For the CDR3, the DNA is TGTGCCAGCAGCTTAGCACAGGGGGTGACCGGGGAGCTGTTTTTT.

This chain links TRBV27 with TRBJ1-2; TRBD1 might be the D (5 bases). The V end lost 3 bases, the J end lost 7 bases, and 15 bases lay between the germline ends. CDR3 length: 14 residues. Germline CDR1 and CDR2: MNHEY and SMNVEV (reference sequence). The CDR3 region is CASSLAGNLAGYTF. The CDR3 region has the DNA TGTGCCAGCAGTTTGGCAGGGAATCTGGCTGGCTACACCTTC.

This clone came up a few times. The chain employs TRBV13 and TRBJ1-1; tentative D call: TRBD1 (5 bases). The V and J ends lost 0 bases and 5 bases respectively, with 13 bases between them. CDR3 length equals 15 residues. Germline values: CDR1 PRHDT, CDR2 FYEKMQ (reference sequence). CDR3 protein: CASSLGRGVGTEAFF. CDR3 DNA sequence: TGTGCCAGCAGCTTAGGCCGGGGGGTGGGGACTGAAGCTTTCTTT.

By sample share, this clone is medium-sized. The rearrangement links TRBV30 to TRBJ2-7; 7 bases line up with TRBD1. The CDR3 is made up of 13 amino acids. CDR1 and CDR2 (germline): GTSNPN, SVGIG (reference sequence). V lost 4 bases and J lost 7; bases outside the gene matches: 10. CDR3 amino acids: CAWTPGQSQEQYF. The CDR3 region has the DNA TGTGCCTGGACTCCGGGACAGTCTCAGGAGCAGTACTTC.

J is TRBJ2-5 and V is TRBV7-9; D may be TRBD2 (5 bases). This CDR3 is 13 amino acids long. V was clipped by 4 bases and J by 2 bases, with 8 bases between them. Germline CDR1 SEHNR, CDR2 FQNEAQ (reference sequence). The CDR3 loop is CASSSDSQETQYF. The CDR3 nucleotides are TGTGCCAGCAGCTCGGACTCGCAAGAGACCCAGTACTTC. The entire variable domain, with the rest obtained from reference TRBV7-9 and TRBJ2-5, is as follows: DTGVSQNPRHKITKRGQNVTFRCDPISEHNRLYWYRQTLGQGPEFLTYFQNEAQLEKSRLLSDRFSAERPKGSFSTLEIQRTEQGDSAMYLCASSSDSQETQYFGPGTRLLVL.

This clone occurred a few times. This rearrangement joins TRBV13 to TRBJ1-6; D is unresolved. CDR3 length: 14 amino acids. CDR1 and CDR2 (germline): PRHDT, FYEKMQ (reference sequence). Trimming shortened V by 0 bases and J by 10 bases, and 10 bases separated the two germline ends. The CDR3 DNA follows: TGTGCCAGCAGCTTAGGCCTGGGAGGATCACCCCTCCACTTT. This translates into CASSLGLGGSPLHF. The variable domain in full, with the rest retrieved from reference TRBV13 and TRBJ1-6, is AAGVIQSPRHLIKEKRETATLKCYPIPRHDTVYWYQQGPGQDPQFLISFYEKMQSDKGSIPDRFSAQQFSDYHSELNMSSLELGDSALYFCASSLGLGGSPLHFGNGTRLTVT.

This clone occurred a few times. The V and J genes are TRBV4-1 and TRBJ1-1, with D tentatively TRBD1 (6 bases). Trimming took 1 base from V and 0 from J, leaving 12 bases between them. CDR3 length: 16 residues. Germline values: CDR1 MGHRA, CDR2 YSYEKL. CDR3 region: CASSQVQGLMNTEAFF. The CDR3 nucleotides read TGCGCCAGCAGCCAAGTACAGGGCCTCATGAACACTGAAGCTTTCTTT.